This paragraph reports one T cell receptor (beta chain). The data belong to a study of T-cell reconstitution after alpha-beta-depleted transplantation in children. For TCRbeta, the library was prepared with unique molecular identifiers. TCRdb independently ran MiXCR on the PCR reads; one entry per CDR3 protein. The table includes roughly 500,000 distinct CDR3 sequences, 30% to 35% detected once. The CDR3 is 17 amino acids. Germline V gene sequence: CDR1 LGHNA, CDR2 YSLEER. After removal of 1 base from V and 4 bases from J, the junction contained 6 bases not matched to a gene. The sequence was collected from a human donor who donated a stem cell graft to a child with aplastic anemia. The sample was PBMCs from the stem cell graft donor, taken from the stem cell graft. The gene calls are TRBV4-3 and TRBJ2-1; 11 nucleotides match TRBD2. The CDR3: CASSQGSTSGGYNEQFF. CDR3 bases: TGCGCCAGCAGCCAAGGGTCCACTAGCGGGGGATACAATGAGCAGTTCTTC.